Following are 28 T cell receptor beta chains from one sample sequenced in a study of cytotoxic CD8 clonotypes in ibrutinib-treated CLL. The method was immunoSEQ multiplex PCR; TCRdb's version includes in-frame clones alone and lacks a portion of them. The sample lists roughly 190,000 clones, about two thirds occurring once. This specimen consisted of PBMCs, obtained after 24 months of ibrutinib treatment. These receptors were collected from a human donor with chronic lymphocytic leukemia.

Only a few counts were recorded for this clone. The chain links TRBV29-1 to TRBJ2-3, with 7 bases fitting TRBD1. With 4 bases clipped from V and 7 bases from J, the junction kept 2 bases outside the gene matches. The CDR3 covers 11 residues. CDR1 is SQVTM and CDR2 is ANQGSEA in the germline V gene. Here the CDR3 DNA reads TGCAGCGTTGGGGACAGCAATACGCAGTATTTT. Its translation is CSVGDSNTQYF.

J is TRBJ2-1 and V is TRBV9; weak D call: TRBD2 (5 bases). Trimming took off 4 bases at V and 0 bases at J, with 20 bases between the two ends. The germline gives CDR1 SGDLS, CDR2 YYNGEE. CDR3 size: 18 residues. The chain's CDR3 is CASSPTGGWLNSYNEQFF. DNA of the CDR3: TGTGCCAGCAGCCCTACCGGAGGATGGCTTAACTCCTACAATGAGCAGTTCTTC.

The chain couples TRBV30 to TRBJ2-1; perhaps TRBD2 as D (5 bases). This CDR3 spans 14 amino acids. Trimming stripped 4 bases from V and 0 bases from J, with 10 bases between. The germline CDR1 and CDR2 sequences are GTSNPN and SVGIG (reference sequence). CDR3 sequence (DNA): TGTGCCTGGAAACAAGCGGACTCCTACAATGAGCAGTTCTTC. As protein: CAWKQADSYNEQFF.

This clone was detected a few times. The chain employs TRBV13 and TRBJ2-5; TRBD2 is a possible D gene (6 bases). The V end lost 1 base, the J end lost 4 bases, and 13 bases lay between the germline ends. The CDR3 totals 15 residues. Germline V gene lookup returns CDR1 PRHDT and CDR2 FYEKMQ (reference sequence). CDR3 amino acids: CASSLELEGPETQYF. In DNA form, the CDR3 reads TGTGCCAGCAGCTTAGAGCTGGAGGGGCCAGAGACCCAGTACTTC.

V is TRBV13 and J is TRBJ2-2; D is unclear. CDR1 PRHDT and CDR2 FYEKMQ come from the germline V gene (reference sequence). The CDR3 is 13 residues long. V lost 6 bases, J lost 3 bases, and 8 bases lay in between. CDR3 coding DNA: TGTGCCAGCAGGGGGTTAGACACCGGGGAGCTGTTTTTT. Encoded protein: CASRGLDTGELFF.

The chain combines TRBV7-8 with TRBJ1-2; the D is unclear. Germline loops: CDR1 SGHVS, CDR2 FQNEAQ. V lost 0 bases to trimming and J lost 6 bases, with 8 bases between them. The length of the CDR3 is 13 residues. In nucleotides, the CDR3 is TGTGCCAGCAGCTTAGCAGGTGGGGATGGCTACACCTTC. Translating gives CASSLAGGDGYTF.

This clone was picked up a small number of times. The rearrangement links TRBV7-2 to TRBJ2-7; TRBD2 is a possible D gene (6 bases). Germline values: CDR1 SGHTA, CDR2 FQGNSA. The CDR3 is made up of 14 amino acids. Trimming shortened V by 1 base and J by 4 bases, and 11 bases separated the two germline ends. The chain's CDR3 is CASSLDRAGYEQYF. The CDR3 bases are TGTGCCAGCAGCTTAGATCGAGCGGGTTACGAGCAGTACTTC.

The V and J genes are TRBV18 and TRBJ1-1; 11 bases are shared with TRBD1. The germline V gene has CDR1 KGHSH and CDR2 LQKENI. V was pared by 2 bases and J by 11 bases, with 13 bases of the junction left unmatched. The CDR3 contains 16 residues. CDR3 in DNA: TGTGCCAGCTCACCAGGGACAGGGGGGAGAAGTAGTATGGCTTTCTTT. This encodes CASSPGTGGRSSMAFF.

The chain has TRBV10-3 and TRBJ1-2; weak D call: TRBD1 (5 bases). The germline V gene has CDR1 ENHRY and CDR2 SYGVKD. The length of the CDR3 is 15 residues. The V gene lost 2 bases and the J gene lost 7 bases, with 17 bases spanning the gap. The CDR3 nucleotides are TGTGCCATCAGTGAGAGAGATGGGACGAAGAGTGGCTACACCTTC. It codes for CAISERDGTKSGYTF.

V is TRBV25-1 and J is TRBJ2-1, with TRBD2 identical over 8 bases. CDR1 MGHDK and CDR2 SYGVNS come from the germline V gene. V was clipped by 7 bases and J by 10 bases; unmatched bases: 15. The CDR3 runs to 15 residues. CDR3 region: CASNIAGPFDVEQFF. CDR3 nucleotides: TGTGCCAGCAACATAGCGGGACCCTTTGATGTAGAGCAGTTCTTC.

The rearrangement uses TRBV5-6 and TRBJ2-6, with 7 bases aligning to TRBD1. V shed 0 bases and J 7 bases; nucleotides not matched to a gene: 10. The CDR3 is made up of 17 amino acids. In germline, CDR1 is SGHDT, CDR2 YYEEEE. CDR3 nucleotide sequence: TGTGCCAGCAGCTTGGGGACAGGCCCTTATGCAGCCAACGTCCTGACTTTC. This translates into CASSLGTGPYAANVLTF.

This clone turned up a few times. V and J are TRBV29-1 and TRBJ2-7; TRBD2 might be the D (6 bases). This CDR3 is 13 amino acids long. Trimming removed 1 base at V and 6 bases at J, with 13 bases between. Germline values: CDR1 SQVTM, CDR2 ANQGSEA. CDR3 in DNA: TGCAGCGTTGAAGCGGGACTCGTAAGCGAGCAGTACTTC. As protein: CSVEAGLVSEQYF.

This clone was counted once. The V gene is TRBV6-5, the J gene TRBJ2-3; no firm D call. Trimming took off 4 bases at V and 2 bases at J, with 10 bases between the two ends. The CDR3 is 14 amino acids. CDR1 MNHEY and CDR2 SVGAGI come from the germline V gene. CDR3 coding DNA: TGTGCCAGCAGTTGGTCAGGAGCCACAGATACGCAGTATTTT. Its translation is CASSWSGATDTQYF.

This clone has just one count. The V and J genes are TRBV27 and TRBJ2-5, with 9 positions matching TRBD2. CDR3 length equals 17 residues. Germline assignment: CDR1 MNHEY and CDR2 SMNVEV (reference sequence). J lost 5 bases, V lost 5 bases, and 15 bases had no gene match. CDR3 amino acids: CASSPLTSGGQRETQYF. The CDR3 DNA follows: TGTGCCAGCAGTCCGTTGACTAGCGGTGGTCAGAGGGAGACCCAGTACTTC.

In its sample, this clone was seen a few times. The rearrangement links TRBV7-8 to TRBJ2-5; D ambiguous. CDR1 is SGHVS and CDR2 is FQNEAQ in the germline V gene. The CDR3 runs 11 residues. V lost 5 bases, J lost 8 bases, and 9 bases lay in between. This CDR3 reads CASSAGETQYF. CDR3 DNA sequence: TGTGCCAGCAGCGCCGGTGAAACCCAGTACTTC.

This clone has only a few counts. The CDR3 DNA follows: TGTGCCAGCAGTCCGGACAGGGTTCGGTTCGATGAGCAGTTCTTC. This sequence encodes CASSPDRVRFDEQFF. This chain joins TRBV7-3 and TRBJ2-1; TRBD1 agrees at 8 bases. With 6 bases clipped from V and 8 bases from J, the junction kept 12 bases outside the gene matches. Germline V gives CDR1 SGHTA, CDR2 FQGTGA. This CDR3 is 15 amino acids long.

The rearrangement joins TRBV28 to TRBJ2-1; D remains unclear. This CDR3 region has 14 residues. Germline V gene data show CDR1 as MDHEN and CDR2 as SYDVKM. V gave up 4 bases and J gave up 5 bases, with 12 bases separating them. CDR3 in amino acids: CASSSSTINNEQFF. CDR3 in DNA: TGTGCCAGCAGTTCCTCAACCATTAACAATGAGCAGTTCTTC.

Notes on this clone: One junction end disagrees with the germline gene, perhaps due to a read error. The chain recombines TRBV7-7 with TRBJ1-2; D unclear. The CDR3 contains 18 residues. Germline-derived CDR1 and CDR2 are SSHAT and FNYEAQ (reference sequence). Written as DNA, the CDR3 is TGTGCTAGCAGCTTAGCGCCTAAGGGCAAACTGGCCGACTATGGCTACACCTTC. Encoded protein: CASSLAPKGKLADYGYTF.

The CDR3 DNA is TGTGCCAGCAGTTATTCATCGACTAGCAGGGACTACGAGCAGTACTTC. It codes for CASSYSSTSRDYEQYF. This chain links TRBV6-5 with TRBJ2-7, with 7 bases identical to TRBD2. The CDR3 has 16 residues. The germline gives CDR1 MNHEY, CDR2 SVGAGI. Losses at the gene ends were 3 bases for V and 3 bases for J; bases not matched to a gene: 11.

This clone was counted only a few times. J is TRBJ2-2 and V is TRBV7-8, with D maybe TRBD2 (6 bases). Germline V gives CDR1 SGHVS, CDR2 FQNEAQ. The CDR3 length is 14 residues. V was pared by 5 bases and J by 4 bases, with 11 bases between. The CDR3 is CASSPPGGTGELFF. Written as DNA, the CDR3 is TGTGCCAGCAGCCCCCCCGGGGGCACCGGGGAGCTGTTTTTT.

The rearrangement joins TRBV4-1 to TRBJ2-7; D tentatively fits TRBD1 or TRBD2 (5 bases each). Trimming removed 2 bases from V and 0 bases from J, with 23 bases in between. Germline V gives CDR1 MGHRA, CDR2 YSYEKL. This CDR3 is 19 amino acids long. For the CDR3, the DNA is TGCGCCAGCAGCCAAACGCCGGGACGACTTCTACCCTCCTCCTACGAGCAGTACTTC. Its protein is CASSQTPGRLLPSSYEQYF.

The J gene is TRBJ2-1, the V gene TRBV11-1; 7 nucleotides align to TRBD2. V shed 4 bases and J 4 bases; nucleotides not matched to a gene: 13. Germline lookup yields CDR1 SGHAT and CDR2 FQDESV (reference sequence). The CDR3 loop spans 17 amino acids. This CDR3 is CASSSRLGGSGYNEQFF. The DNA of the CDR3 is TGTGCCAGCAGCTCGAGGCTCGGCGGGAGCGGATACAATGAGCAGTTCTTC.

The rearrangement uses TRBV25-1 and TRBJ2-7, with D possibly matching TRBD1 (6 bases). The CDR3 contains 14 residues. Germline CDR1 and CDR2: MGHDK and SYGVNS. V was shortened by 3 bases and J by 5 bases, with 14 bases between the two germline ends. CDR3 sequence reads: CASSEGPGEDEQYF. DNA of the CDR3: TGTGCCAGCAGTGAGGGCCCAGGGGAAGACGAGCAGTACTTC.

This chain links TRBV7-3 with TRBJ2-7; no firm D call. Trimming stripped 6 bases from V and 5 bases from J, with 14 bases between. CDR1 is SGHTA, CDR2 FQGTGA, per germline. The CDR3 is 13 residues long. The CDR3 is CASSESSFHEQYF. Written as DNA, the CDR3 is TGTGCCAGCAGTGAATCTAGTTTCCACGAGCAGTACTTC.

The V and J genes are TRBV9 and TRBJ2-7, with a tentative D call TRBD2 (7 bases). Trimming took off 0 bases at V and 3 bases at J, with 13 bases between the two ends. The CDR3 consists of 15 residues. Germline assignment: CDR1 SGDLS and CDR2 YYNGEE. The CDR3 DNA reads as TGTGCCAGCAGCGTAGAGGGGGGGCTATTCTACGAGCAGTACTTC. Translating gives CASSVEGGLFYEQYF.

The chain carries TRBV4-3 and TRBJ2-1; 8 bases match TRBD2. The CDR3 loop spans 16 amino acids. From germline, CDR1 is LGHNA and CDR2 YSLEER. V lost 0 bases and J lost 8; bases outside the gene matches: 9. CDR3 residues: CASSQDLAGGWYEQFF. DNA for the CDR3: TGCGCCAGCAGCCAAGATTTGGCGGGAGGCTGGTATGAGCAGTTCTTC.

The CDR3 DNA reads as TGTGCCAGCAGCGGGGACAGGGGGCCTGGGGCCAACGTCCTGACTTTC. Translation: CASSGDRGPGANVLTF. The chain recombines TRBV5-6 with TRBJ2-6; 12 nucleotides agree with TRBD1. V gave up 4 bases and J gave up 2 bases; unmatched junction bases: 1. This CDR3 comprises 16 residues. Germline CDR1 reads SGHDT; CDR2 reads YYEEEE.

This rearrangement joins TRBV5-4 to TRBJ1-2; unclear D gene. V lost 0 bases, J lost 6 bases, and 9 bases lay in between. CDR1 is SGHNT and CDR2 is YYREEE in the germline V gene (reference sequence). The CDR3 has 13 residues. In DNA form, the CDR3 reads TGTGCCAGCAGCTTGGTGACACTTGATGGCTACACCTTC. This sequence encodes CASSLVTLDGYTF.